These 17 T cell receptor beta chains originate from one sample sequenced in a study of TIL therapy for anti-PD-1-resistant metastatic lung cancer. This was the immunoSEQ v3 assay. Clones were read by immunoSEQ multiplex PCR, and TCRdb kept only the in-frame ones, dropping some. The sample lists around 100,000 clones, just over 65% occurring once. This sample's time point: pre-treatment sample, taken before nivolumab and TIL therapy. Pleural nodules or supraclavicular lymph nodes made up most of the excised metastases sampled. Source: tumor tissue, taken at baseline. The receptors derive from a person aged 25 to 85 with non-small cell lung cancer.

The chain carries TRBV7-8 and TRBJ1-6; D not certain. Germline V gene data show CDR1 as SGHVS and CDR2 as FQNEAQ. Trimming removed 1 base from V and 6 bases from J, with 7 bases in between. This CDR3 contains 14 residues. This CDR3 is CASSLVGSNSPLHF. The CDR3 DNA reads TGTGCCAGCAGCTTAGTGGGCAGTAATTCACCCCTCCACTTT.

The chain combines TRBV10-1 with TRBJ2-2; D is possibly TRBD1 (6 bases). The CDR3 loop spans 14 amino acids. CDR1 is WNHNN, CDR2 SYGVQD, per germline (reference sequence). Deletions cut 8 bases from V and 4 bases from J, with 14 bases between. CDR3 DNA: TGCGCCAGCTCAGGGGACGTCTCCACCGGGGAGCTGTTTTTT. It yields the protein CASSGDVSTGELFF.

On this clone: One junction end does not reproduce the germline sequence, and a read error may be involved. The chain joins TRBV7-7 to TRBJ2-2; D perhaps matches TRBD1 (5 bases). The CDR3 sequence is 15 residues long. From germline, CDR1 is SSHAT and CDR2 FNYEAQ (reference sequence). CDR3 region: CASSLGQGFPGELFF. The CDR3 DNA sequence: TGTGCTAGCAGCTTAGGGCAGGGTTTCCCCGGGGAGCTGTTTTTT. The entire variable domain, with the rest obtained from reference TRBV7-7 and TRBJ2-2, is as follows: GAGVSQSPRYKVTKRGQDVTLRCDPISSHATLYWYQQALGQGPEFLTYFNYEAQPDKSGLPSDRFSAERPEGSISTLTIQRTEQRDSAMYRCASSLGQGFPGELFFGEGSRLTVL.

This chain connects TRBV7-2 to TRBJ2-4; no reliable D call. Trimming removed 3 bases from V and 5 bases from J, with 2 bases in between. The germline CDR1 and CDR2 sequences are SGHTA and FQGNSA. The CDR3 loop spans 11 amino acids. The CDR3 sequence: CASSFENIQYF. CDR3 in DNA: TGTGCCAGCAGCTTCGAAAACATTCAGTACTTC.

This clone was observed many times. This chain uses TRBV11-2 with TRBJ2-2, with D perhaps matching TRBD2 (5 bases). The CDR3 consists of 19 residues. The V end lost 1 base, the J end lost 0 bases, and 18 bases lay between the germline ends. Germline V gene data show CDR1 as SGHAT and CDR2 as FQNNGV. The CDR3 nucleotides are TGTGCCAGCAGCTTAGTGCCGGGGTCCTACATTTCGAACACCGGGGAGCTGTTTTTT. It yields the protein CASSLVPGSYISNTGELFF.

The V and J genes are TRBV29-1 and TRBJ2-7; TRBD2 matches 9 bases. Germline CDR1 and CDR2: SQVTM and ANQGSEA. The CDR3 is made up of 14 amino acids. V shed 6 bases, J shed 3 bases, and the junction held 9 bases outside the gene matches. Written as DNA, the CDR3 is TGCAGCGTCCCAGTAGCGGGGGACTTCTACGAGCAGTACTTC. This sequence encodes CSVPVAGDFYEQYF.

The chain recombines TRBV7-8 with TRBJ1-3, with 8 bases that match TRBD1. V was pared by 5 bases and J by 0 bases, with 6 bases of the junction left unmatched. Germline V gives CDR1 SGHVS, CDR2 FQNEAQ. The CDR3 is 16 residues long. The CDR3 spells CASSPDRGSSGNTIYF. The CDR3 nucleotides are TGTGCCAGCAGCCCCGACAGGGGAAGCTCTGGAAACACCATATATTTT. Supplemented by reference TRBV7-8 and TRBJ1-3, the full variable domain reads GAGVSQSPRYKVAKRGQDVALRCDPISGHVSLFWYQQALGQGPEFLTYFQNEAQLDKSGLPSDRFFAERPEGSVSTLKIQRTQQEDSAVYLCASSPDRGSSGNTIYFGEGSWLTVV.

This clone was seen a few times. This chain links TRBV13 with TRBJ2-1; TRBD2 aligns across 7 bases. CDR1 and CDR2 (germline): PRHDT, FYEKMQ (reference sequence). The V gene end was trimmed by 4 bases and the J gene end by 3 bases; junction bases not matched to a gene: 6. This CDR3 has 15 residues. The CDR3 spells CASSSLGTNYNEQFF. Here the CDR3 DNA reads TGTGCCAGCAGCTCACTCGGGACTAACTACAATGAGCAGTTCTTC.

This clone has more than one count but fewer than ten. The V and J genes are TRBV5-1 and TRBJ1-1; D is ambiguous. The germline V gene has CDR1 SGHRS and CDR2 YFSETQ. The ends were cut back, 4 bases at V and 5 bases at J, with 12 bases in the middle. The CDR3 contains 13 residues. Here the CDR3 reads CASSPSSETEAFF. CDR3 DNA: TGCGCCAGCAGCCCTTCCTCGGAAACTGAAGCTTTCTTT.

This clone was counted only a few times. The J gene is TRBJ2-1, the V gene TRBV11-2; D is tentatively TRBD1 or TRBD2 (5 bases each). Germline CDR1 is SGHAT and CDR2 is FQNNGV. V was trimmed by 7 bases and J by 8 bases, leaving 9 bases between them. The CDR3 sequence is 11 residues long. The DNA of the CDR3 is TGTGCCAGCACCATGGGGGATGAGCAGTTCTTC. Its translation is CASTMGDEQFF.

The chain has TRBV19 and TRBJ1-4, with TRBD1 matching over 10 bases. Germline V CDR1 and CDR2: LNHDA, SQIVND (reference sequence). There are 14 residues in the CDR3. The trim removed 3 bases at V and 9 bases at J, leaving 4 bases unmatched. The CDR3 region is CASSMLGQGKKLFF. DNA for the CDR3: TGTGCCAGTAGTATGCTGGGACAGGGGAAAAAACTGTTTTTT. Together with reference TRBV19 and TRBJ1-4, the CDR3 gives the full variable domain: DGGITQSPKYLFRKEGQNVTLSCEQNLNHDAMYWYRQDPGQGLRLIYYSQIVNDFQKGDIAEGYSVSREKKESFPLTVTSAQKNPTAFYLCASSMLGQGKKLFFGSGTQLSVL.

The chain carries TRBV27 and TRBJ1-6; a possible D gene is TRBD1 (5 bases). Germline lookup yields CDR1 MNHEY and CDR2 SMNVEV (reference sequence). The CDR3 consists of 16 residues. V was clipped by 2 bases and J by 11 bases, with 19 bases between them. CDR3 nucleotides: TGTGCCAGCAGTTTAGGGGTCAGCAGGGCTGGGACACCCCTCCACTTT. This encodes CASSLGVSRAGTPLHF.

V gene TRBV6-2 or TRBV6-3 combines with J gene TRBJ2-7; D tentatively reads TRBD1 or TRBD2 (5 bases each). The germline CDR1 and CDR2 sequences are MNHEY and SVGEGT. This CDR3 is built from 16 residues. Trimming took off 4 bases at V and 0 bases at J, with 16 bases between the two ends. In DNA, the CDR3 is TGTGCCAGCAGTTCCCGGGACGGATTACGCTCCTACGAGCAGTACTTC. Translated: CASSSRDGLRSYEQYF.

This clone was counted once. The chain recombines TRBV7-2 with TRBJ2-1; 7 bases are a match to TRBD2. This CDR3 comprises 14 residues. After removal of 8 bases from V and 4 bases from J, the junction contained 8 bases not matched to a gene. The germline V gene encodes CDR1 SGHTA and CDR2 FQGNSA. CDR3 loop: CASVEASGYNEQFF. The CDR3 region has the DNA TGTGCCAGCGTCGAGGCTAGCGGATACAATGAGCAGTTCTTC.

The chain joins TRBV27 to TRBJ1-6; a weak D match, TRBD1 (5 bases). The V end was cut by 7 bases, the J end by 2 bases, with 12 bases between. The germline gives CDR1 MNHEY, CDR2 SMNVEV (reference sequence). This CDR3 region has 15 residues. The CDR3 region is CASTKAGPYNSPLHF. As DNA, the CDR3 is TGTGCCAGCACCAAGGCAGGGCCCTATAATTCACCCCTCCACTTT.

The chain carries TRBV12-3 or TRBV12-4 and TRBJ2-2; D is ambiguous. The CDR3 has 11 residues. Trimming left V 7 bases short and J 5 bases short, with 5 bases between. The CDR3: CASTRTGELFF. The CDR3, as DNA: TGTGCCAGCACCCGGACCGGGGAGCTGTTTTTT.

The chain links TRBV6-2 or TRBV6-3 to TRBJ2-1, with D uncertain. The CDR3 loop spans 16 amino acids. CDR1 is MNHEY and CDR2 is SVGEGT in the germline V gene. V was trimmed by 0 bases and J by 9 bases, leaving 18 bases between them. The CDR3 protein is CASSYSPPGLVGEQFF. In DNA form, the CDR3 reads TGTGCCAGCAGTTACTCCCCCCCCGGGTTAGTTGGTGAGCAGTTCTTC.